The 6 T cell receptor beta chains presented below share a single source sample, sequenced in a study of CXCR3-negative and CXCR3-positive naive CD8 T cells. Findings of the study overall: Relative to CXCR3-negative naive cells, CXCR3-positive naive cells had more hydrophobic TRB CDR3s.

The antigens of these receptors remain unknown. Each TRB cDNA library was prepared by 5' RACE (with UMI labels). TCRdb re-called the 5' RACE reads; one entry per CDR3 protein, DNA not given. There are around 150,000 distinct CDR3 sequences in the sample, with around 0.37% held by the top ten. Sequenced input: naive CXCR3+ CD8+ T cells from blood. As for subset: CD45RO-CCR7+CD27+CD95- naive CD8+ T cells expressing CXCR3 (TNR3+). These receptors all stem from a human donor in good health. Some clones in this sample may be carry-over from other donors' samples.

The chain joins TRBV15 to TRBJ2-2. Per the germline V gene, CDR1 is LNHNV and CDR2 is YYDKDF (reference sequence). This CDR3 is 13 amino acids long. CDR3 residues: CATSSGVAGELFF. The complete variable domain, with remaining parts taken from reference TRBV15 and TRBJ2-2, reads DAMVIQNPRYQVTQFGKPVTLSCSQTLNHNVMYWYQQKSSQAPKLLFHYYDKDFNNEADTPDNFQSRRPNTSFCFLDIRSPGLGDTAMYLCATSSGVAGELFFGEGSRLTVL.

The chain combines TRBV11-2 with TRBJ2-1; TCRdb selects TRBD1, and the lack of DNA leaves this call unchecked. The CDR3 sequence is 16 residues long. The V gene's germline CDR1 is SGHAT and CDR2 FQNNGV. The CDR3 loop is CASSLVPGPSYNEQFF.

The chain links TRBV12-3 or TRBV12-4 to TRBJ2-2. The CDR3 length is 14 residues. The CDR3: CASERPSLTGELFF.

The V and J genes are TRBV28 and TRBJ2-1. This CDR3 spans 15 amino acids. Germline loops: CDR1 MDHEN, CDR2 SYDVKM. This CDR3 reads CASSHRPASYNEQFF.

The V call is TRBV28, the J call TRBJ2-7; TCRdb picks TRBD1, but there is no DNA to check that call. Germline-derived CDR1 and CDR2 are MDHEN and SYDVKM. CDR3 size: 14 residues. The CDR3 loop is CASSSGTGAGEQYF.

The genes are TRBV12-3 or TRBV12-4 and TRBJ2-7; there is no DNA to check the TCRdb D call of TRBD1. The CDR3 is made up of 14 amino acids. CDR3 amino acids: CASSLTGITYEQYF.